This T cell receptor (beta chain) was identified in a study of T cell changes during pregnancy in multiple sclerosis. This table comes from immunoSEQ multiplex PCR, and its TCRdb copy is limited to in-frame clones, with some not included. The sample includes over 35,000 clones, around 94% of them seen just once. The junction had 14 bases not matched to a gene; V was cut back by 10 bases and J by 5 bases. Germline assignment: CDR1 MNHNS and CDR2 SASEGT. The CDR3 covers 14 residues. The TCR comes from a female donor with multiple sclerosis, enrolled in a pregnancy study. The rearrangement uses TRBV6-1 and TRBJ2-7; 7 positions match TRBD2. The material was peripheral blood, obtained before pregnancy. The CDR3 DNA reads TGTGCCATGAGCCTCCAGGTCGCGGGAGACGAGCAGTACTTC. Its translation is CAMSLQVAGDEQYF.